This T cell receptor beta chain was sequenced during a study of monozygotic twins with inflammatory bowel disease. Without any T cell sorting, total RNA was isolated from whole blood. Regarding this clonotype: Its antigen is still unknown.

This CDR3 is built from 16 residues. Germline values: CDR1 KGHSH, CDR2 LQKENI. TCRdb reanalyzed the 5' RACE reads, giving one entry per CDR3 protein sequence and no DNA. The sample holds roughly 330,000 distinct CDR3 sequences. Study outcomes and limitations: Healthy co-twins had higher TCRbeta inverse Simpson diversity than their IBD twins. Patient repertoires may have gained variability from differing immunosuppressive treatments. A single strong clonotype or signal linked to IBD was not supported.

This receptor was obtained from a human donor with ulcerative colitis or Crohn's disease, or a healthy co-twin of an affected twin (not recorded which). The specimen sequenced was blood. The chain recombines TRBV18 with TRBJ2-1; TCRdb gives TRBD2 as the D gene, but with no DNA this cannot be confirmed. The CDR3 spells CASSPQTGTSSNEQFF.